Shown below are 11 T cell receptor beta chains from a single sample sequenced in a study of blood T cell repertoires in COVID-19. Assay used: immunoSEQ multiplex PCR; TCRdb lists only in-frame clones, some missing. The sample yields some 190,000 clones, about 82% seen once. Sequencing was performed on PBMCs or T cells enriched from blood (not recorded which). The source is a man in his forties with acute COVID-19.

J is TRBJ2-3 and V is TRBV27; no reliable D call. Trimming pared 5 bases from V and 8 bases from J, leaving 20 bases between. Germline CDR1 reads MNHEY; CDR2 reads SMNVEV (reference sequence). The CDR3 is 15 amino acids. Written as DNA, the CDR3 is TGTGCCAGCAGTCCCTTAGGCCTCCATGGGCGTACGCAGTATTTT. Translated: CASSPLGLHGRTQYF.

The chain uses TRBV29-1 and TRBJ1-4, with D uncertain. Trimming stripped 6 bases from V and 5 bases from J, with 10 bases between. The CDR3 consists of 12 residues. Germline assignment: CDR1 SQVTM and CDR2 ANQGSEA. The CDR3 bases are TGCAGCGTCCACGACGGGAATGAAAAACTGTTTTTT. This codes for CSVHDGNEKLFF.

This clone has a single count. This rearrangement joins TRBV9 to TRBJ2-3, with TRBD2 identical over 9 bases. Germline CDR1 and CDR2: SGDLS and YYNGEE. V shed 0 bases, J shed 7 bases, and the junction held 12 bases outside the gene matches. The CDR3 contains 17 residues. The CDR3 reads CASSVASVAGVENTQYF. CDR3 DNA sequence: TGTGCCAGCAGCGTAGCGTCGGTAGCGGGAGTAGAAAATACGCAGTATTTT.

This clone was observed a handful of times. The chain has TRBV5-4 and TRBJ1-1; unclear D gene. Germline lookup yields CDR1 SGHNT and CDR2 YYREEE (reference sequence). V lost 0 bases, J lost 1 base, and 10 bases lay in between. The CDR3 consists of 15 residues. The CDR3 region has the DNA TGTGCCAGCAGCTTGGTCGGGTCGGGGAACACTGAAGCTTTCTTT. It specifies CASSLVGSGNTEAFF.

The chain recombines TRBV6-5 with TRBJ1-2; D is ambiguous. Trimming removed 10 bases at V and 6 bases at J, with 21 bases between. Germline assignment: CDR1 MNHEY and CDR2 SVGAGI. The CDR3 loop spans 14 amino acids. The CDR3 region has the DNA TGTGCCACCACCGCCGACGGGAAATTGAATGGCTACACCTTC. It specifies CATTADGKLNGYTF.

The chain employs TRBV27 and TRBJ1-1, with a tentative D call TRBD1 (5 bases). Germline CDR1 MNHEY, CDR2 SMNVEV (reference sequence). Trimming shortened V by 6 bases and J by 3 bases, and 11 bases separated the two germline ends. The CDR3 loop spans 13 amino acids. This chain's CDR3 is CASSRVRDTEAFF. The CDR3 bases are TGTGCCAGCAGCAGGGTTCGTGACACTGAAGCTTTCTTT.

The chain is built from TRBV6-1 and TRBJ2-1; weak D call: TRBD2 (7 bases). Per the germline V gene, CDR1 is MNHNS and CDR2 is SASEGT. Trimming shortened V by 0 bases and J by 9 bases, and 15 bases separated the two germline ends. This CDR3 comprises 15 residues. The CDR3 DNA reads TGTGCCAGCAGTGAAGCGGGGGGGGACATAGGTGAGCAGTTCTTC. Protein sequence: CASSEAGGDIGEQFF.

The J gene is TRBJ2-1, the V gene TRBV19; the D gene is possibly TRBD2 (5 bases). The CDR3 runs to 14 residues. The V gene's germline CDR1 is LNHDA and CDR2 SQIVND (reference sequence). V gave up 6 bases and J gave up 6 bases, with 15 bases separating them. As DNA, the CDR3 is TGTGCCAGTAGATCACACGGACTTACCAATGAGCAGTTCTTC. This translates into CASRSHGLTNEQFF.

J is TRBJ2-1 and V is TRBV18, with 9 bases fitting TRBD2. V lost 4 bases and J lost 5; bases outside the gene matches: 15. CDR1 is KGHSH, CDR2 LQKENI, per germline. The CDR3 totals 18 residues. The CDR3, as DNA: TGTGCCAGCTCACTAACCTTGGAGGCGGGAGGGCCCGACAATGAGCAGTTCTTC. Translation gives CASSLTLEAGGPDNEQFF.

This rearrangement joins TRBV12-3 or TRBV12-4 to TRBJ2-1, with TRBD2 matching 7 bases. J gave up 14 bases and V 1 base, and 2 bases lay outside the gene matches. This CDR3 region has 11 residues. CDR3 in DNA: TGTGCCAGCAGTTTAGGCGGGAGTGAGTTCTTC. Translated, it gives CASSLGGSEFF.

This clone was seen a handful of times. V is TRBV29-1 and J is TRBJ2-7; no definite D call. Trimming removed 4 bases from V and 5 bases from J, with 36 bases in between. This CDR3 spans 20 amino acids. The V gene's germline CDR1 is SQVTM and CDR2 ANQGSEA. Here the CDR3 DNA reads TGCAGCGTTGCCAGCCCCGAAACCAAACAAACAGTGATGGTTGTCCACGAGCAGTACTTC. It codes for CSVASPETKQTVMVVHEQYF.